This T cell receptor (beta chain) was sequenced in a study of blood T cells in healthy people across ages. Sample-barcoded 5' priming and a J-beta primer mix drove a second PCR of about 7 to 11 cycles. TCRdb passed the 5' RACE reads through MiXCR, listing each CDR3 protein once. The repertoire holds over 950,000 distinct CDR3 sequences, with more than 30% as singletons. A note on this clonotype: The antigen is undetermined. The junction departs from the called germline gene at one end, perhaps through a read error.

Study-level results: Naive T cell percentage strongly correlated with TCR beta diversity.

Germline-derived CDR1 and CDR2 are MNHNS and SASEGT. This CDR3 has 13 residues. The TCR was taken from a young man in good health. Sequencing input: blood. The V and J genes are TRBV6-1 and TRBJ1-1, with TRBD1 identical over 9 bases. CDR3 protein: CASSEIIWTGVPF. The CDR3 DNA reads TGTGCCAGCAGTGAAATTATCTGGACAGGGGTTCCCTTT.